This T cell receptor beta chain was recorded in a study of blood T cell repertoires in COVID-19. Background on the study: Spain, Italy and the United States supplied samples that represented acute and convalescent COVID-19.

In its sample, this clone was seen a few times. As processed by the authors: Reference gene primers were amplified, and this amplification served to estimate nucleated cell counts. The repertoire was sequenced with immunoSEQ multiplex PCR; TCRdb's copy has only in-frame clones and lacks some. V and J calls plus clone size are reproduced from that table; the DNA served to infer D and trimming. The sample lists more than 200,000 clones, around four fifths occurring once. Germline V gene sequence: CDR1 MGHRA, CDR2 YSYEKL. The CDR3 spans 16 residues. V dropped 5 bases and J dropped 4; count of bases not matched to a gene: 13.

The sequence came from a woman in her 70s with active or convalescent COVID-19. V and J are TRBV4-1 and TRBJ1-2, with TRBD1 identical over 7 bases. Sequences were obtained from peripheral blood. CDR3 sequence: CASSLSGGTVGYGYTF. CDR3 nucleotides: TGCGCCAGCAGCTTATCCGGAGGGACAGTAGGCTATGGCTACACCTTC.